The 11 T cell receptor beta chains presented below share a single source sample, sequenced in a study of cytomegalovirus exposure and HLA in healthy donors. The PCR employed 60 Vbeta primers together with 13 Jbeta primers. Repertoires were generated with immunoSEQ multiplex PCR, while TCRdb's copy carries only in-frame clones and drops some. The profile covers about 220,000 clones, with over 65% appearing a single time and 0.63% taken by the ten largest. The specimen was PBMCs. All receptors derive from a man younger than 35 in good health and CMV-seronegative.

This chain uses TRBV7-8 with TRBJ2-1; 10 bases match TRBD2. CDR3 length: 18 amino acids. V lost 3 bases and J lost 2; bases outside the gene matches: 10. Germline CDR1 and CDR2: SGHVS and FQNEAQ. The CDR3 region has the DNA TGTGCCAGCAGCTTGCGCCCTCTAGCGGGAGTACCCTACAATGAGCAGTTCTTC. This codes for CASSLRPLAGVPYNEQFF.

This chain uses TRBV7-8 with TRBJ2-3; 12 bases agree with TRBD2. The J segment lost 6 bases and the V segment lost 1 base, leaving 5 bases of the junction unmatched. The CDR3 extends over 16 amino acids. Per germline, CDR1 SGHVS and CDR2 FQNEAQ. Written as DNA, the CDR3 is TGTGCCAGCAGCTTAGGGGCTAGCGGGAGGGCCGATACGCAGTATTTT. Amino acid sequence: CASSLGASGRADTQYF.

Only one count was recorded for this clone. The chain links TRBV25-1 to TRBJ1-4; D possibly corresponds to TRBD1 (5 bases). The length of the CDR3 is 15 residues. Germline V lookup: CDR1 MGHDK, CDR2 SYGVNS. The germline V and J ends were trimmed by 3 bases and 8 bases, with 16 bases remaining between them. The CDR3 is CASSESRGGREKLFF. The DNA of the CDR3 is TGTGCCAGCAGTGAGAGCCGGGGGGGTCGGGAAAAACTGTTTTTT.

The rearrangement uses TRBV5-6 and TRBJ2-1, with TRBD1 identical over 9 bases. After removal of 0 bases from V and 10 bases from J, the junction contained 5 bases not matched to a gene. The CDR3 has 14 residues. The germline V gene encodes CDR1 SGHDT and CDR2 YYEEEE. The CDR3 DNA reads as TGTGCCAGCAGCTTGGCTGACAGGGGGGACGAGCAGTTCTTC. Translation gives CASSLADRGDEQFF. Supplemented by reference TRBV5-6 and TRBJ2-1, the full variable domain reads DAGVTQSPTHLIKTRGQQVTLRCSPKSGHDTVSWYQQALGQGPQFIFQYYEEEERQRGNFPDRFSGHQFPNYSSELNVNALLLGDSALYLCASSLADRGDEQFFGPGTRLTVL.

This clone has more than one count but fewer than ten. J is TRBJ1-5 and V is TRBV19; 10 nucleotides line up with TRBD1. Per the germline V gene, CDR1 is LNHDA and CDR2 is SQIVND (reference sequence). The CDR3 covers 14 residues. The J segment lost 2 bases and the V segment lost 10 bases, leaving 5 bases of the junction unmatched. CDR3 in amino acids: CATRQGAGNQPQHF. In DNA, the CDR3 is TGTGCCACCCGACAGGGGGCGGGCAATCAGCCCCAGCATTTT.

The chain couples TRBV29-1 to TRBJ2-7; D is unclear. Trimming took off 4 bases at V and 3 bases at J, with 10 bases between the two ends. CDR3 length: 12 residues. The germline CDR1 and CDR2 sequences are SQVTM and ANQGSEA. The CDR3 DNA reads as TGCAGCGTTGTTAGTCGTCTCTACGAGCAGTACTTC. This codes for CSVVSRLYEQYF.

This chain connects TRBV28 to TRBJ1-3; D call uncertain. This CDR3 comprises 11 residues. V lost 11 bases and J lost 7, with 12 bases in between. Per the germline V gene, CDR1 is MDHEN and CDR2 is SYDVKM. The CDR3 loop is CAGGRPNTIYF. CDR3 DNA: TGTGCCGGAGGACGGCCGAACACCATATATTTT.

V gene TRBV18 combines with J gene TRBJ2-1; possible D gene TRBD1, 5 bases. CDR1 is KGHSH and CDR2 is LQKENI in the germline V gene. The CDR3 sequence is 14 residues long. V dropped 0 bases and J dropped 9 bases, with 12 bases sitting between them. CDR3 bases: TGTGCCAGCTCACCACCGAGTAGGGGTGCTGAGCAGTTCTTC. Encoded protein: CASSPPSRGAEQFF.

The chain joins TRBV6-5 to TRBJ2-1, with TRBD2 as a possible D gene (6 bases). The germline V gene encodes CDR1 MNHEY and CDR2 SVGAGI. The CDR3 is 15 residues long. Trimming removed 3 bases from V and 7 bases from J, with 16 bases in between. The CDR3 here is CASSYLRGSVNEQFF. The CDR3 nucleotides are TGTGCCAGCAGTTATTTGCGGGGTTCGGTGAATGAGCAGTTCTTC.

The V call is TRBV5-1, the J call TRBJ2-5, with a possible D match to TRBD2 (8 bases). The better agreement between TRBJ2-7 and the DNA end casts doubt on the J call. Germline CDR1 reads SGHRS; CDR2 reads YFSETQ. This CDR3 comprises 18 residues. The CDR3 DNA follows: TGCGCCAGCAGCTTGGCCGACAGGGTGGCGGGAGGCTCCTACGAGCAGTACTTC. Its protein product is CASSLADRVAGGSYEQYF.

CDR3 protein: CASSPGQGRETQYF. The CDR3 bases are TGTGCCAGCAGCCCAGGACAGGGCCGGGAGACCCAGTACTTC. The V gene is TRBV7-2, the J gene TRBJ2-5; 8 bases map to TRBD1. The V and J ends lost 5 bases and 5 bases, in that order; junction bases with no gene match: 7. The CDR3 is made up of 14 amino acids. Germline loops: CDR1 SGHTA, CDR2 FQGNSA.